This entry concerns a single T cell receptor (beta chain). No antigen is known for it. Base qualities were left out, and no much larger clone turns up one base away. From its cysteine to its phenylalanine, the CDR3 spans 14 amino acids. The retained sequence is limited to the CDR3, 42 bases, with the frame set at the first base. Clipping removes 7 bases from V and 7 bases from J, with 7 as the unmatched junction base count. CDR1 is given as MNHEY and CDR2 as SMNVEV, both from the germline V gene (reference sequence). The data originate from a study of CD8 T cells in ankylosing spondylitis (TCRdb year 2017). As for the study more broadly: To find TCR variants linked to disease, the study profiled T cell receptor beta repertoires in ankylosing spondylitis patients and healthy donors. The full study cohort comprised 20 to 30 ankylosing spondylitis patients and approximately 100 healthy donors. Peripheral blood samples were taken, and synovial fluid was additionally collected from ankylosing spondylitis patients. The full study reports these points: A CD8+ phenotype was shown by the disease-linked clones, which were found at relatively low frequencies in peripheral blood. Some TCR beta motif variants had previously been reported in synovial fluid and blood of reactive arthritis patients, which suggested common disease-initiation mechanisms. A TCR beta motif made up of eight or nine highly homologous amino acid variants appeared to be characteristic of blood from ankylosing spondylitis patients. According to the report, matched synovial fluid samples from ankylosing spondylitis patients were significantly enriched for the disease-linked clones.

Reads for this sample came from an Illumina HiSeq 2500. Quantitative 5'-RACE with molecular barcodes was the method used to prepare the TCR beta libraries. The source study handled its data this way. A new computational method based on a probabilistic model of VDJ rearrangement was used to identify disease-linked TCR variants. TCRdb reanalyzed the raw reads on its own, using fastp at Q25 for trimming and MiXCR for clone calling, and kept in-frame beta chains. Merged by CDR3 protein, the rows form single entries marked with the most common genes and DNA. The authors' filters were not applied to this entry. Across this sample there are about 540,000 distinct CDR3 sequences, with roughly 12% seen only once. In total, the top ten clones hold about 6.8% of the sample.

The sample comprised blood, either unsorted or a sorted T cell fraction (not recorded which). The sequence came from a male donor with ankylosing spondylitis. Recombination joined TRBV27 with TRBJ1-2; TRBD1 agrees with 12 junctional bases. The nucleotides read TGTGCCAGCACCCAGGGACAGGGGGCTCGTGGCTACACCTTC. It specifies CASTQGQGARGYTF.